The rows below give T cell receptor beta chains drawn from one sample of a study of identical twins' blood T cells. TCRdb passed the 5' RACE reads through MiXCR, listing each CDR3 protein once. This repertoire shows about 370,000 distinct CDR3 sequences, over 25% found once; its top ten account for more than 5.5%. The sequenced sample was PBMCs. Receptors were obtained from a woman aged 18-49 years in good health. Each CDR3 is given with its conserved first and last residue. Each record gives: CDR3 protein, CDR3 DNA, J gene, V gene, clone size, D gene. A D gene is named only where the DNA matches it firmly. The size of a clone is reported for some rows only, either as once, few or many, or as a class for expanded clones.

CDR3aa: CSVSGERSTGELFF
CDR3nt: TGCAGTGTCTCCGGGGAAAGGAGCACCGGGGAGCTGTTTTTT
j_gene: TRBJ2-2
v_gene: TRBV20-1
abundance: .
d_gene: .

CDR3aa: CASSELEGRNGYTF
CDR3nt: TGTGCCAGCAGTGAATTAGAAGGTCGAAATGGCTACACCTTC
j_gene: TRBJ1-2
v_gene: TRBV25-1
abundance: many
d_gene: .

CDR3aa: CASSLEGSNTGELFF
CDR3nt: TGTGCCAGCAGCTTGGAGGGCTCGAACACCGGGGAGCTGTTTTTT
j_gene: TRBJ2-2
v_gene: TRBV7-9
abundance: few
d_gene: .

CDR3aa: CASSQVLFGQEDQPQHF
CDR3nt: TGCGCCAGCAGCCAGGTCCTTTTTGGACAAGAAGATCAGCCCCAGCATTTT
j_gene: TRBJ1-5
v_gene: TRBV4-3
abundance: few
d_gene: .

CDR3aa: CASSLWAGNTIYF
CDR3nt: TGTGCCAGCAGTTTGTGGGCTGGAAACACCATATATTTT
j_gene: TRBJ1-3
v_gene: TRBV12-3/TRBV12-4
abundance: few
d_gene: .

CDR3aa: CASSPLGQTEAFF
CDR3nt: TGCGCCAGCAGCCCCCTGGGACAGACCGAAGCTTTCTTT
j_gene: TRBJ1-1
v_gene: TRBV4-1
abundance: few
d_gene: TRBD1

CDR3aa: CASSLYPGGKWETEAFF
CDR3nt: TGTGCCAGCAGCTTGTATCCTGGGGGAAAGTGGGAAACTGAAGCTTTCTTT
j_gene: TRBJ1-1
v_gene: TRBV5-5
abundance: few
d_gene: .

CDR3aa: CSATPGTTYNEQFF
CDR3nt: TGCAGTGCTACCCCCGGGACCACCTACAATGAGCAGTTCTTC
j_gene: TRBJ2-1
v_gene: TRBV20-1
abundance: .
d_gene: .

CDR3aa: CASSQGNGREKLFF
CDR3nt: TGCGCCAGCAGCCAAGGGAATGGGCGTGAAAAACTGTTTTTT
j_gene: TRBJ1-4
v_gene: TRBV4-3
abundance: .
d_gene: .

CDR3aa: CATRDRGTNTEAFF
CDR3nt: TGTGCCACCCGGGACAGGGGGACGAACACTGAAGCTTTCTTT
j_gene: TRBJ1-1
v_gene: TRBV19
abundance: .
d_gene: TRBD1

CDR3aa: CSASEYGYTF
CDR3nt: TGCAGTGCTAGTGAATATGGCTACACCTTC
j_gene: TRBJ1-2
v_gene: TRBV20-1
abundance: few
d_gene: .

CDR3aa: CASSWQGARTEAFF
CDR3nt: TGTGCCAGCAGTTGGCAGGGGGCGCGGACTGAAGCTTTCTTT
j_gene: TRBJ1-1
v_gene: TRBV27
abundance: few
d_gene: TRBD1

CDR3aa: CASSSGTDQYF
CDR3nt: TGTGCCAGCAGTTCTGGGACAGATCAGTACTTC
j_gene: TRBJ2-7
v_gene: TRBV12-3/TRBV12-4
abundance: few
d_gene: TRBD1

CDR3aa: CAISITGSNGYTF
CDR3nt: TGTGCCATCAGCATTACAGGGTCCAATGGCTACACCTTC
j_gene: TRBJ1-2
v_gene: TRBV6-5
abundance: .
d_gene: .

CDR3aa: CSVEANKGDTQYF
CDR3nt: TGCAGCGTTGAAGCCAATAAAGGAGATACGCAGTATTTT
j_gene: TRBJ2-3
v_gene: TRBV29-1
abundance: many
d_gene: .

CDR3aa: CASSGRSNTEAFF
CDR3nt: TGTGCCAGCAGTGGACGGTCGAACACTGAAGCTTTCTTT
j_gene: TRBJ1-1
v_gene: TRBV14
abundance: .
d_gene: .

CDR3aa: CASSSLFYPDTQYF
CDR3nt: TGTGCCAGCAGCTCCCTTTTTTATCCAGATACGCAGTATTTT
j_gene: TRBJ2-3
v_gene: TRBV11-3
abundance: few
d_gene: .

CDR3aa: CASTPALSYYEQYF
CDR3nt: TGTGCCAGCACCCCCGCACTAAGCTACTACGAGCAGTACTTC
j_gene: TRBJ2-7
v_gene: TRBV6-2/TRBV6-3
abundance: few
d_gene: .